This is a list of T cell receptor beta chains from one sample in a study of post-analysis software for immune sequencing data. One entry per CDR3 protein, called by TCRdb with MiXCR from the PCR reads. The sample carries about 770,000 distinct CDR3 sequences, about half recorded once. The sample taken for sequencing was blood. These receptors were obtained from a girl aged 10-17 years with multiple sclerosis. Each CDR3 is given with its conserved first and last residue. The D gene is left open where the match is weak. Clone size is shown for a subset of rows, as once, few, many or a class of expanded clone.

size: few; J: TRBJ1-5; V: TRBV12-3/TRBV12-4; D: NA; CDR3: CASSRDTLPNQPQHF; DNA: TGTGCCAGCAGTCGCGACACCCTCCCTAATCAGCCCCAGCATTTT
size: NA; J: TRBJ2-1; V: TRBV7-9; D: TRBD2; CDR3: CASSCGLARGCNEQFF; DNA: TGTGCCAGCAGCTGCGGACTAGCCCGAGGGTGCAATGAGCAGTTCTTC
size: NA; J: TRBJ2-1; V: TRBV7-6; D: NA; CDR3: CASSFIGSGNEQFF; DNA: TGTGCCAGCAGCTTCATCGGTTCGGGCAATGAGCAGTTCTTC
size: NA; J: TRBJ2-7; V: TRBV4-3; D: TRBD2; CDR3: CASSPEGRDEQYF; DNA: TGCGCCAGCAGCCCCGAGGGGAGGGACGAGCAGTACTTC
size: few; J: TRBJ2-5; V: TRBV15; D: NA; CDR3: CATSRVQGGLVTQYF; DNA: TGTGCCACCAGCAGGGTACAGGGAGGTCTTGTGACCCAGTACTTC
size: few; J: TRBJ2-1; V: TRBV27; D: TRBD2; CDR3: CASSTRTSGRTNEQFF; DNA: TGTGCCAGCAGTACCCGGACTAGCGGGAGAACCAATGAGCAGTTCTTC
size: NA; J: TRBJ2-7; V: TRBV28; D: NA; CDR3: CASSPGRSDYEQYF; DNA: TGTGCCAGCAGCCCCGGGAGATCGGACTACGAGCAGTACTTC
size: NA; J: TRBJ2-1; V: TRBV7-2; D: TRBD2; CDR3: CASSLVAGAHNEQFF; DNA: TGTGCCAGCAGCTTAGTAGCGGGAGCCCACAATGAGCAGTTCTTC
size: NA; J: TRBJ2-7; V: TRBV7-9; D: TRBD2; CDR3: CASSSGQGVTSGRAGEQYF; DNA: TGTGCCAGCAGCTCCGGACAGGGGGTAACTAGCGGGAGGGCCGGAGAGCAGTACTTC
size: NA; J: TRBJ2-7; V: TRBV7-2; D: TRBD2; CDR3: CASSLAGLVSGPIYEQYF; DNA: TGTGCCAGCAGCTTAGCGGGTCTTGTTAGCGGGCCTATCTACGAGCAGTACTTC
size: NA; J: TRBJ2-1; V: TRBV12-3/TRBV12-4; D: TRBD1; CDR3: CASSLTGGSYNEQFF; DNA: TGTGCCAGCAGTTTAACAGGGGGTTCCTACAATGAGCAGTTCTTC
size: NA; J: TRBJ2-5; V: TRBV7-9; D: NA; CDR3: CASSLAGQLQETQYF; DNA: TGTGCCAGCAGCTTAGCCGGACAGCTCCAAGAGACCCAGTACTTC
size: NA; J: TRBJ1-4; V: TRBV7-2; D: NA; CDR3: CASSLGQTEKLFF; DNA: TGTGCCAGCAGCTTAGGGCAGACTGAAAAACTGTTTTTT
size: many; J: TRBJ2-3; V: TRBV10-3; D: TRBD2; CDR3: CAISESREGPTQYF; DNA: TGTGCCATCAGTGAGTCCCGGGAGGGACCCACGCAGTATTTT
size: NA; J: TRBJ2-7; V: TRBV7-8; D: TRBD1; CDR3: CASSLAILRGRVRDEQYF; DNA: TGTGCCAGCAGCTTAGCCATACTGAGGGGGCGAGTTCGCGACGAGCAGTACTTC